The 15 T cell receptor beta chains listed next were all sequenced from one sample in a study of cytomegalovirus exposure and HLA in healthy donors. The PCR used 60 Vbeta and 13 Jbeta primers. Clones were read by immunoSEQ multiplex PCR, and TCRdb kept only the in-frame ones, dropping some. In the table there are around 150,000 clones, over 65% of which are singletons. The sequencing sample was made of PBMCs. These receptors originate from a man aged 40-55 years in good health and CMV-seropositive.

The J gene is TRBJ2-1, the V gene TRBV14; D gene ambiguous. CDR3 length equals 14 residues. The germline gives CDR1 SGHDN, CDR2 FVKESK. V was pared by 0 bases and J by 5 bases, with 8 bases between. The CDR3 bases are TGTGCCAGCAGCCAAGATTACAGTGACAATGAGCAGTTCTTC. It translates to CASSQDYSDNEQFF.

V gene TRBV4-2 combines with J gene TRBJ2-5; TRBD2 is a possible D gene (6 bases). V was cut by 1 base and J by 3 bases, with 15 bases left in between. Germline values: CDR1 LGHNA, CDR2 YNFKEQ. CDR3 size: 16 residues. CDR3 sequence: CASSQGALTREETQYF. In nucleotides, the CDR3 is TGTGCCAGCAGCCAAGGGGCCCTGACTAGGGAAGAGACCCAGTACTTC.

The rearrangement links TRBV13 to TRBJ1-1; maybe TRBD1 (6 bases). Trimming removed 5 bases from V and 3 bases from J, with 16 bases in between. The CDR3 is 15 residues long. Germline V gene sequence: CDR1 PRHDT, CDR2 FYEKMQ (reference sequence). The CDR3 DNA reads TGTGCCAGCAGCGGTCGGTCCGAGGGGGACACTGAAGCTTTCTTT. It specifies CASSGRSEGDTEAFF.

This clone was observed a few times. The chain combines TRBV19 with TRBJ1-3, with D possibly TRBD1 on 6 matching bases. This CDR3 is built from 16 residues. V lost 5 bases and J lost 0, with 14 bases in between. Germline lookup yields CDR1 LNHDA and CDR2 SQIVND (reference sequence). The CDR3 is CASSPPRDTSGNTIYF. CDR3 DNA sequence: TGTGCCAGTAGTCCCCCCCGGGACACCTCTGGAAACACCATATATTTT.

V and J are TRBV7-9 and TRBJ2-6; D ambiguous. V lost 5 bases, J lost 0 bases, and 11 bases lay in between. Germline lookup yields CDR1 SEHNR and CDR2 FQNEAQ (reference sequence). The CDR3 has 16 amino acids. CDR3 in DNA: TGTGCCAGCAGCCCAGTTTCCGTCTCTGGGGCCAACGTCCTGACTTTC. Its translation: CASSPVSVSGANVLTF.

This chain connects TRBV15 to TRBJ2-5, with D tentatively TRBD1 (5 bases). CDR1 LNHNV and CDR2 YYDKDF come from the germline V gene (reference sequence). V was cut by 2 bases and J by 1 base, with 8 bases left in between. CDR3 length equals 14 residues. The DNA of the CDR3 is TGTGCCACCAGCAGACAGGGTTCCCAAGAGACCCAGTACTTC. This sequence encodes CATSRQGSQETQYF.

This chain links TRBV5-1 with TRBJ2-7, with D possibly matching TRBD1 (6 bases). In germline, CDR1 is SGHRS, CDR2 YFSETQ. This CDR3 has 15 residues. Trimming pared 0 bases from V and 0 bases from J, leaving 10 bases between. The CDR3 loop reads CASSLALDSSYEQYF. CDR3 nucleotide sequence: TGCGCCAGCAGCTTGGCCTTGGACAGCTCCTACGAGCAGTACTTC. The whole variable domain, filled in from reference TRBV5-1 and TRBJ2-7, reads KAGVTQTPRYLIKTRGQQVTLSCSPISGHRSVSWYQQTPGQGLQFLFEYFSETQRNKGNFPGRFSGRQFSNSRSEMNVSTLELGDSALYLCASSLALDSSYEQYFGPGTRLTVT.

The rearrangement joins TRBV5-5 to TRBJ2-1, with TRBD1 as a possible D gene (5 bases). The germline V gene encodes CDR1 SGHKS and CDR2 YYEKEE (reference sequence). The CDR3 has 11 residues. Trimming took off 0 bases at V and 10 bases at J, with 5 bases between the two ends. CDR3 sequence: CASSLGTEQFF. DNA of the CDR3: TGTGCCAGCAGCTTGGGGACAGAGCAGTTCTTC.

In regard to this clone: At one of its ends the junction is not consistent with the germline gene, which may arise from a read error. This CDR3 is also generated by other DNA sequences in the sample. V usage is TRBV4-3 and J usage is TRBJ1-6; possible D gene TRBD1, 5 bases. Germline loops: CDR1 LGHNA, CDR2 YSLEER. The CDR3 length is 14 residues. The CDR3 bases are TGCGCCAGCAGCCAAGATGACAGCAATTCCCCCCTCCACTTT. Protein: CASSQDDSNSPLHF.

This chain's CDR3 is CASSLDRSSYNEQFF. CDR3 in DNA: TGTGCCAGCAGCTTGGACAGGAGCTCCTACAATGAGCAGTTCTTC. The chain uses TRBV7-3 and TRBJ2-1; 7 bases fit TRBD1. Trimming took 3 bases from V and 0 from J; bases not matched to a gene: 2. CDR1 and CDR2 from the germline V gene are SGHTA and FQGTGA. CDR3 length equals 15 residues.

The V call is TRBV19, the J call TRBJ2-2, with 13 bases matching TRBD2. V lost 5 bases to trimming and J lost 7 bases; unmatched junction nucleotides: 10. The CDR3 is made up of 17 amino acids. Germline V gene lookup returns CDR1 LNHDA and CDR2 SQIVND (reference sequence). Here the CDR3 reads CASSVRLAGGAGGELFF. In DNA form, the CDR3 reads TGTGCCAGTAGTGTCCGACTAGCGGGGGGCGCAGGCGGGGAGCTGTTTTTT.

The chain carries TRBV25-1 and TRBJ2-7; 9 bases line up with TRBD1. Trimming cost V 8 bases and J 2 bases; bases outside gene matches: 4. The CDR3 sequence is 13 residues long. The germline V gene encodes CDR1 MGHDK and CDR2 SYGVNS. The CDR3: CASGGQGTYEQYF. CDR3 in DNA: TGTGCCAGCGGGGGACAGGGCACCTACGAGCAGTACTTC.

This sequence joins TRBV7-3 and TRBJ1-2, with 9 bases identical to TRBD1. The CDR3 has 15 residues. V dropped 0 bases and J dropped 4; count of bases not matched to a gene: 3. Germline CDR1 is SGHTA and CDR2 is FQGTGA. CDR3 coding DNA: TGTGCCAGCAGCTTAACGGGACAGGGTACCTATGGCTACACCTTC. Its translation is CASSLTGQGTYGYTF.

The chain's CDR3 is CASSWGQGREQYF. The CDR3 DNA sequence: TGCGCCAGCAGCTGGGGACAGGGCCGCGAGCAGTACTTC. This chain joins TRBV5-1 and TRBJ2-7; TRBD1 aligns across 9 bases. V shed 3 bases and J 6 bases; nucleotides not matched to a gene: 4. CDR3 length: 13 amino acids. Per the germline V gene, CDR1 is SGHRS and CDR2 is YFSETQ.

With respect to this clone: This sample also contains other DNA sequences that code for the same CDR3. V gene TRBV7-9 combines with J gene TRBJ2-3; possibly TRBD1 for D (6 bases). Looked up from germline, CDR1 is SEHNR and CDR2 is FQNEAQ (reference sequence). This CDR3 has 13 amino acids. The germline V and J ends were trimmed by 1 base and 4 bases, with 6 bases remaining between them. The CDR3 DNA reads TGTGCCAGCAGCTTAGGGGGGCCAGATACGCAGTATTTT. Translated, it gives CASSLGGPDTQYF.